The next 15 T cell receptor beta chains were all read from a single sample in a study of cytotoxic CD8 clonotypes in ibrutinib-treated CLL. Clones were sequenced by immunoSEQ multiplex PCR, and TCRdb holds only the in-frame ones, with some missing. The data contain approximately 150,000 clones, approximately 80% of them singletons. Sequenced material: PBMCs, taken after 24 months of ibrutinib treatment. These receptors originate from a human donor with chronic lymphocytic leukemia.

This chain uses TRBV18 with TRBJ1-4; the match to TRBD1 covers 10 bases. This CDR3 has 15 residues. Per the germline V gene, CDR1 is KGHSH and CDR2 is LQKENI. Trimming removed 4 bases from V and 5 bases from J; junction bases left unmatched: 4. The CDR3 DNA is TGTGCCAGCTCACGCGACAGGGGGCCGAATGAAAAACTGTTTTTT. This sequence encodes CASSRDRGPNEKLFF.

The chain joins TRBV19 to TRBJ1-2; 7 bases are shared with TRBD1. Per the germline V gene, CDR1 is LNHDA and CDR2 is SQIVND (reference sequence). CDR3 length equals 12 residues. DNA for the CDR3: TGTGTCTCAGTGGGACAGAACTATGGCTACACCTTC. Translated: CVSVGQNYGYTF.

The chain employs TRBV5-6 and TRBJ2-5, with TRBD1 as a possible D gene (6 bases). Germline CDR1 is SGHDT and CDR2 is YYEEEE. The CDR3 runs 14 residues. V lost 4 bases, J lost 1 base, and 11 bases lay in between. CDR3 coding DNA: TGTGCCAGCAGCCAAGACAGGACCCAAGAGACCCAGTACTTC. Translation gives CASSQDRTQETQYF. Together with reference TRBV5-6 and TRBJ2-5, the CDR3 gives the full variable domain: DAGVTQSPTHLIKTRGQQVTLRCSPKSGHDTVSWYQQALGQGPQFIFQYYEEEERQRGNFPDRFSGHQFPNYSSELNVNALLLGDSALYLCASSQDRTQETQYFGPGTRLLVL.

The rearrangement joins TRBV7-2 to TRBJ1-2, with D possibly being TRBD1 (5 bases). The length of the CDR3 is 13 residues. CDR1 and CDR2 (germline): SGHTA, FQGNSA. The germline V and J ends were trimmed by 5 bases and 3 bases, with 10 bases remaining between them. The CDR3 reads CASSHPTDYGYTF. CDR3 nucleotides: TGTGCCAGCAGCCACCCGACAGACTATGGCTACACCTTC.

The CDR3 coding sequence is TGTGCCAGCAGCTTGGTAGGGCAGGGTAATGAAAAACTGTTTTTT. Translation gives CASSLVGQGNEKLFF. V is TRBV5-4 and J is TRBJ1-4; the D gene is possibly TRBD1 (5 bases). V was trimmed by 0 bases and J by 4 bases, leaving 10 bases between them. Germline CDR1 SGHNT, CDR2 YYREEE (reference sequence). The CDR3 has 15 residues.

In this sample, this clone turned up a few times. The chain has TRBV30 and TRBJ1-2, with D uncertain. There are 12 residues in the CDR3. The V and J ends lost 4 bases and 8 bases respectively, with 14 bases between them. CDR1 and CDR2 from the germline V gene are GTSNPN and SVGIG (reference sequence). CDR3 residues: CAWIGRVGGYTF. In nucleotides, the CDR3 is TGTGCCTGGATAGGACGAGTGGGGGGCTACACCTTC.

CDR3 bases: TGTGCCAGCAGCGCCAACAGGGTGGAGACCCAGTACTTC. This translates into CASSANRVETQYF. The chain recombines TRBV7-2 with TRBJ2-5, with D possibly TRBD1 on 6 matching bases. The V end was cut by 5 bases, the J end by 5 bases, with 12 bases between. Germline CDR1 SGHTA, CDR2 FQGNSA. The CDR3 is 13 residues long.

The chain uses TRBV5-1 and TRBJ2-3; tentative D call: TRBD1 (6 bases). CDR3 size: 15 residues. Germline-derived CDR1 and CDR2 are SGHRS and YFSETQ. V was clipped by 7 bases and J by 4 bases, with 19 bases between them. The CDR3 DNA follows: TGCGCCAGCTCCCCTGGGCCCAAGGGGGCAGATACGCAGTATTTT. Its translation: CASSPGPKGADTQYF.

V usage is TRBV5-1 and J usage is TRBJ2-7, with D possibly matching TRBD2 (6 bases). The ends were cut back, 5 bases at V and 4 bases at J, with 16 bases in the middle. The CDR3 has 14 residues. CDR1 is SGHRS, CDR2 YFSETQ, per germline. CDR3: CASSASGSKYEQYF. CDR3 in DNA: TGCGCCAGCAGTGCTTCCGGGAGTAAGTACGAGCAGTACTTC.

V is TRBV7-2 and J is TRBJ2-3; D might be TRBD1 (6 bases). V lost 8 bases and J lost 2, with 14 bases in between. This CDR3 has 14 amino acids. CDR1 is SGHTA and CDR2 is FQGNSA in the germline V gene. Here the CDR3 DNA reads TGTGCCAGCTATAAGGACAGAGCCACAGATACGCAGTATTTT. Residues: CASYKDRATDTQYF.

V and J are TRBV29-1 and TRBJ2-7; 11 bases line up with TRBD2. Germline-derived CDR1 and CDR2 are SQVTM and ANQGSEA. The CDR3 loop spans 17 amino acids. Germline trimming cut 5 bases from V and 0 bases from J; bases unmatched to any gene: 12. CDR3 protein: CSVQGLAVKGGSYEQYF. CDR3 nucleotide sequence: TGCAGCGTTCAGGGACTAGCGGTTAAAGGGGGCTCCTACGAGCAGTACTTC.

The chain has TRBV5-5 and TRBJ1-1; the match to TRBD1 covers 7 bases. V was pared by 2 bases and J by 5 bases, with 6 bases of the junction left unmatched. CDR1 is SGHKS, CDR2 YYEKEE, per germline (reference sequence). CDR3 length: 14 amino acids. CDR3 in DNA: TGTGCCAGCAGCTTTGGACAGGCTTGGACTGAAGCTTTCTTT. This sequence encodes CASSFGQAWTEAFF.

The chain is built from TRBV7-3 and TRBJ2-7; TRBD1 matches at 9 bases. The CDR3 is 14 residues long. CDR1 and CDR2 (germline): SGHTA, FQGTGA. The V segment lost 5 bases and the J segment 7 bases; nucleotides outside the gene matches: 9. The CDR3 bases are TGTGCCAGCAGCCTCTGGGACAGGGCGGGGGAGCAGTACTTC. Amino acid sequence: CASSLWDRAGEQYF.

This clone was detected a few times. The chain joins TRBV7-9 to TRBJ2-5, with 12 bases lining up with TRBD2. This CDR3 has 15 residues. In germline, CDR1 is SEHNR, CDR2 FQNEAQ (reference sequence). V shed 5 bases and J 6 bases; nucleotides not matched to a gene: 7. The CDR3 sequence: CASSVTSGGKKTQYF. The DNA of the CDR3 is TGTGCCAGCAGCGTGACTAGCGGGGGTAAAAAGACCCAGTACTTC. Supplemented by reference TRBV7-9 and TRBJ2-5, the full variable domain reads DTGVSQNPRHKITKRGQNVTFRCDPISEHNRLYWYRQTLGQGPEFLTYFQNEAQLEKSRLLSDRFSAERPKGSFSTLEIQRTEQGDSAMYLCASSVTSGGKKTQYFGPGTRLLVL.

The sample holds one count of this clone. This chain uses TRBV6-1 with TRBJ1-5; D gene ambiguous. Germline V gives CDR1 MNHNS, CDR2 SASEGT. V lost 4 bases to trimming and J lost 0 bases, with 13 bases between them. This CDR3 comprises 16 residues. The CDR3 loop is CASSALQSSSNQPQHF. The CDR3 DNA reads TGTGCCAGCAGTGCCTTACAGAGCTCTAGCAATCAGCCCCAGCATTTT.